The 25 T cell receptor beta chains below were found in one sample sequenced in a study of T cell repertoires in cytomegalovirus infection (dated by TCRdb to 2018 to 2020). Instrument on record: Illumina HiSeq 1500. Using fastp trimming at Q25 and MiXCR clonotype assembly, TCRdb reanalyzed the public sequencing data and kept in-frame beta chains. Each record represents a unique CDR3 protein, reported with the most common genes and DNA among its rows. Present in this sample are a few hundred thousand distinct CDR3 sequences, 26% of which were seen just once. In total, the top ten clones hold less than 15% of the sample. What was sequenced was PBMCs. Receptors originate from a human donor in good health (CMV status not recorded). Some clones in this sample may be carry-over from other donors' samples.

The chain recombines TRBV7-4 with TRBJ2-7; 8 nucleotides agree with TRBD1. The CDR3 runs 15 residues. Per germline, CDR1 SGHVT and CDR2 SQSDAQ. V was pared by 5 bases and J by 5 bases, with 11 bases of the junction left unmatched. The CDR3 sequence: CASSPQDRVGDEQYF. CDR3 nucleotides: TGTGCCAGCAGCCCCCAGGACAGGGTGGGAGACGAGCAGTACTTC.

Ten or more counts support this clonotype. This chain links TRBV4-3 with TRBJ2-2, with D unresolved. The V and J ends lost 4 bases and 1 base respectively, with 7 bases between them. Germline CDR1 LGHNA, CDR2 YSLEER. The CDR3 runs to 14 residues. CDR3 bases: TGCGCCAGCAGCCTGAAGCTGAACACCGGGGAGCTGTTTTTT. Residues: CASSLKLNTGELFF.

The CDR3 coding sequence is TGCAGTGCTAGAGATTGGAAGGTCGAAAGTATGGCCAAAAACATTCAGTACTTC. Translated, it gives CSARDWKVESMAKNIQYF. This rearrangement joins TRBV20-1 to TRBJ2-4; D uncertain. Germline V gene data show CDR1 as DFQATT and CDR2 as SNEGSKA (reference sequence). The CDR3 consists of 18 residues. Trimming cost V 0 bases and J 1 base, with 19 bases left between them.

The V and J genes are TRBV28 and TRBJ2-2; a possible D gene is TRBD1 (5 bases). The CDR3 is 13 residues long. The V end lost 7 bases, the J end lost 4 bases, and 10 bases lay between the germline ends. The germline V gene encodes CDR1 MDHEN and CDR2 SYDVKM. The DNA of the CDR3 is TGTGCCAGCAAGGGGATGGTCACCGGGGAGCTGTTTTTT. Amino acid sequence: CASKGMVTGELFF.

V is TRBV29-1 and J is TRBJ2-5, with 11 positions matching TRBD1. The CDR3 has 13 residues. With V trimmed by 5 bases and J by 4 bases, 3 bases remained unmatched. Per the germline V gene, CDR1 is SQVTM and CDR2 is ANQGSEA. CDR3 DNA: TGCAGCGTTCCGGGACAGGGGGTAGAGACCCAGTACTTC. Amino acid sequence: CSVPGQGVETQYF.

This chain joins TRBV5-1 and TRBJ1-6; TRBD1 agrees at 7 bases. Trimming at V came to 4 bases and at J to 10 bases, leaving 2 bases not matched to a gene. CDR3 length: 12 amino acids. CDR1 is SGHRS, CDR2 YFSETQ, per germline. The CDR3 DNA sequence: TGCGCCAGCAGCGGACAGGACTCACCCCTCCACTTT. Encoded protein: CASSGQDSPLHF.

Many counts were recorded for this clonotype. The chain carries TRBV7-2 and TRBJ2-1; D gene uncertain. Germline CDR1 and CDR2: SGHTA and FQGNSA. V dropped 0 bases and J dropped 15 bases, with 15 bases sitting between them. This CDR3 has 13 amino acids. CDR3 loop: CASSLAPMAQWFF. The CDR3 DNA follows: TGTGCCAGCAGCTTAGCTCCAATGGCCCAGTGGTTCTTC. The full variable domain, completed using reference TRBV7-2 and TRBJ2-1, is GAGVSQSPSNKVTEKGKDVELRCDPISGHTALYWYRQSLGQGLEFLIYFQGNSAPDKSGLPSDRFSAERTGGSVSTLTIQRTQQEDSAVYLCASSLAPMAQWFFGPGTRLTVL.

The table lists this clonotype with a few counts. The V and J genes are TRBV2 and TRBJ2-7; 11 bases match TRBD2. This CDR3 contains 14 residues. V shed 2 bases, J shed 5 bases, and the junction held 2 bases outside the gene matches. Germline assignment: CDR1 SNHLY and CDR2 FYNNEI. As DNA, the CDR3 is TGTGCCAGCAGTGAAACTAGCGGGAGAGACGAGCAGTACGTC. Translation gives CASSETSGRDEQYV.

V gene TRBV28 combines with J gene TRBJ1-1; D call uncertain. Trimming shortened V by 4 bases and J by 5 bases, and 14 bases separated the two germline ends. The CDR3 runs to 14 residues. The germline CDR1 and CDR2 sequences are MDHEN and SYDVKM. The CDR3 sequence is CASSSRRAWTEAFF. CDR3 DNA: TGTGCCAGCAGTTCCCGGAGGGCGTGGACTGAAGCTTTCTTT.

This clonotype has only a few counts. The gene calls are TRBV28 and TRBJ2-3, with D tentatively TRBD2 (5 bases). Trimming took 2 bases from V and 6 from J, leaving 12 bases between them. The CDR3 runs 14 residues. Germline V gene sequence: CDR1 MDHEN, CDR2 SYDVKM. The DNA of the CDR3 is TGTGCCAGCAGTTTAGCGGCCGAGCGGGATACGCAGTATTTT. Amino acid sequence: CASSLAAERDTQYF. The variable domain in full, completed from reference TRBV28 and TRBJ2-3, reads DVKVTQSSRYLVKRTGEKVFLECVQDMDHENMFWYRQDPGLGLRLIYFSYDVKMKEKGDIPEGYSVSREKKERFSLILESASTNQTSMYLCASSLAAERDTQYFGPGTRLTVL.

The chain combines TRBV29-1 with TRBJ2-1; tentative D call: TRBD2 (5 bases). The V end lost 7 bases, the J end lost 9 bases, and 10 bases lay between the germline ends. The CDR3 is made up of 10 amino acids. CDR1 SQVTM and CDR2 ANQGSEA come from the germline V gene. The CDR3 sequence is CSGREVEQFF. Written as DNA, the CDR3 is TGCAGCGGTCGGGAAGTTGAGCAGTTCTTC.

This clonotype was recorded at least ten times. The CDR3 DNA reads as TGTGCCAGCCGCACGGGAGGATTCTACGAGCAGTACTTC. It yields the protein CASRTGGFYEQYF. V gene TRBV12-3 or TRBV12-4 combines with J gene TRBJ2-7; 7 bases fit TRBD2. The CDR3 contains 13 residues. V shed 8 bases, J shed 3 bases, and the junction held 7 bases outside the gene matches.

The table lists this clonotype with many counts. The chain uses TRBV7-2 and TRBJ2-3; 12 bases map to TRBD2. V lost 4 bases, J lost 6 bases, and 11 bases stayed unmatched. This CDR3 region has 17 residues. Germline lookup yields CDR1 SGHTA and CDR2 FQGNSA. The CDR3 region has the DNA TGTGCCAGCAGCTCTAGCGGGAGGGCTGGCGAGAGGGATACGCAGTATTTT. Translated, it gives CASSSSGRAGERDTQYF.

This clonotype has a handful of counts. The V call is TRBV12-3 or TRBV12-4, the J call TRBJ2-1, with 11 bases lining up with TRBD2. The CDR3 is 16 residues long. With 1 base clipped from V and 8 bases from J, the junction kept 7 bases outside the gene matches. The DNA of the CDR3 is TGTGCCAGCAGTTTAGGAACTAGCGGGAGAGACGATGAGCAGTTCTTC. Translated, it gives CASSLGTSGRDDEQFF.

The chain combines TRBV24-1 with TRBJ1-1, with a tentative D call TRBD1 (6 bases). The germline gives CDR1 KGHDR, CDR2 SFDVKD. Trimming took off 7 bases at V and 4 bases at J, with 18 bases between the two ends. The CDR3 spans 15 residues. The CDR3 sequence: CATRGGGARGTEAFF. DNA of the CDR3: TGTGCCACCAGGGGGGGGGGGGCTCGGGGCACTGAAGCTTTCTTT.

Ten or more counts support this clonotype. The genes are TRBV7-2 and TRBJ2-7; 7 bases fit TRBD1. The CDR3 totals 13 residues. Germline trimming cut 5 bases from V and 3 bases from J; bases unmatched to any gene: 4. CDR1 is SGHTA, CDR2 FQGNSA, per germline. CDR3 sequence: CASSTDRDYEQYF. DNA of the CDR3: TGTGCCAGCAGCACAGACAGGGACTACGAGCAGTACTTC.

The rearrangement links TRBV27 to TRBJ2-3; 8 bases are shared with TRBD1. Germline-derived CDR1 and CDR2 are MNHEY and SMNVEV (reference sequence). CDR3 length: 13 residues. With V trimmed by 5 bases and J by 7 bases, 5 bases remained unmatched. CDR3 region: CASSLQGDYTQYF. The CDR3 DNA reads TGTGCCAGCAGTCTACAGGGGGACTATACGCAGTATTTT.

V usage is TRBV14 and J usage is TRBJ2-1, with 7 nucleotides matching TRBD2. V was pared by 3 bases and J by 0 bases, with 5 bases of the junction left unmatched. Looked up from germline, CDR1 is SGHDN and CDR2 is FVKESK. This CDR3 is built from 16 residues. CDR3 protein: CASSHPSGNSYNEQFF. Here the CDR3 DNA reads TGTGCCAGCAGCCACCCTAGCGGTAACTCCTACAATGAGCAGTTCTTC. Together with reference TRBV14 and TRBJ2-1, the CDR3 gives the full variable domain: EAGVTQFPSHSVIEKGQTVTLRCDPISGHDNLYWYRRVMGKEIKFLLHFVKESKQDESGMPNNRFLAERTGGTYSTLKVQPAELEDSGVYFCASSHPSGNSYNEQFFGPGTRLTVL.

This clonotype occurred a few times. The chain couples TRBV11-2 to TRBJ2-3; 7 bases align to TRBD2. In germline, CDR1 is SGHAT, CDR2 FQNNGV. V shed 2 bases, J shed 3 bases, and the junction held 8 bases outside the gene matches. CDR3 length: 16 amino acids. CDR3 DNA sequence: TGTGCCAGCAGCTTAAAACCAGCGGGGCTTACAGATACGCAGTATTTT. It is translated as CASSLKPAGLTDTQYF.

This clonotype was observed a handful of times. The V call is TRBV7-6, the J call TRBJ2-7; D is undetermined. Germline V CDR1 and CDR2: SGHVS, FNYEAQ. Trimming took off 2 bases at V and 2 bases at J, with 13 bases between the two ends. This CDR3 contains 15 residues. CDR3 loop: CASSLSLTVPYEQYF. The CDR3 DNA reads as TGTGCCAGCAGCTTATCGCTCACGGTTCCCTACGAGCAGTACTTC. The full variable domain, in which reference TRBV7-6 and TRBJ2-7 provide the parts outside the CDR3, is GAGVSQSPRYKVTKRGQDVALRCDPISGHVSLYWYRQALGQGPEFLTYFNYEAQQDKSGLPNDRFSAERPEGSISTLTIQRTEQRDSAMYRCASSLSLTVPYEQYFGPGTRLTVT.

The chain is built from TRBV20-1 and TRBJ2-7; D gene uncertain. There are 12 residues in the CDR3. Trimming stripped 5 bases from V and 4 bases from J, with 12 bases between. From germline, CDR1 is DFQATT and CDR2 SNEGSKA (reference sequence). The chain's CDR3 is CSALTGAYEQYF. In DNA, the CDR3 is TGCAGTGCTCTCACCGGAGCTTACGAGCAGTACTTC.

This chain uses TRBV6-2 or TRBV6-3 with TRBJ1-1, with D perhaps TRBD1 (5 bases). The germline V gene has CDR1 MNHEY and CDR2 SVGEGT. V was pared by 2 bases and J by 0 bases, with 19 bases between. The CDR3 runs 18 residues. DNA for the CDR3: TGTGCCAGCAGTTACACCCCGGGACGGGGGAGGTTGAACACTGAAGCTTTCTTT. As protein: CASSYTPGRGRLNTEAFF.

The table lists this clonotype with a few counts. The rearrangement links TRBV19 to TRBJ1-5, with D perhaps TRBD1 (5 bases). In germline, CDR1 is LNHDA, CDR2 SQIVND (reference sequence). This CDR3 comprises 15 residues. V was pared by 5 bases and J by 1 base, with 12 bases between. CDR3 in DNA: TGTGCCAGTAGTCGGGCGGCAGGGAGCAATCAGCCCCAGCATTTT. It yields the protein CASSRAAGSNQPQHF.

The chain has TRBV5-1 and TRBJ2-2; 7 positions agree with TRBD1. From germline, CDR1 is SGHRS and CDR2 YFSETQ. Germline trimming cut 4 bases from V and 6 bases from J; bases unmatched to any gene: 12. This CDR3 has 16 residues. The CDR3 coding sequence is TGCGCCAGCAGCACCTTGACAGGGAAGACAGCCGGGGAGCTGTTTTTT. Protein product: CASSTLTGKTAGELFF. The full variable domain, with the rest looked up from reference TRBV5-1 and TRBJ2-2, is KAGVTQTPRYLIKTRGQQVTLSCSPISGHRSVSWYQQTPGQGLQFLFEYFSETQRNKGNFPGRFSGRQFSNSRSEMNVSTLELGDSALYLCASSTLTGKTAGELFFGEGSRLTVL.

The CDR3 DNA reads TGTGCCAGCAGTTTAGCCAGCGGGAGGGCCTATGAGCAGTTCTTC. Its translation is CASSLASGRAYEQFF. The chain employs TRBV27 and TRBJ2-1, with 10 bases matching TRBD2. V lost 2 bases, J lost 8 bases, and 6 bases stayed unmatched. CDR1 and CDR2 (germline): MNHEY, SMNVEV (reference sequence). The CDR3 loop spans 15 amino acids.